A selection of T cell receptor beta chains follows, all from one sample in a study of beta chain features in type 1 diabetes. TCRdb's copy holds only in-frame clones and misses some; the assay was immunoSEQ multiplex PCR. The data hold about 930,000 clones, with roughly 17% observed a single time. Source material: naive CD4+ T cells from blood. Every receptor here comes from a woman aged 18-29 years in good health. Both conserved end residues are part of each CDR3. Fields, in order: clone size, D gene, J gene, V gene, CDR3 protein, CDR3 DNA. The D gene is left open where the match is weak. Clone sizes are given selectively: once, few, many, or a class where the clone is expanded.

few	.	TRBJ2-7	TRBV6-1	CASSGVVGYEQYF	TGTGCCAGCAGTGGAGTCGTAGGCTACGAGCAGTACTTC
few	TRBD1	TRBJ1-1	TRBV10-3	CAISEPGTGDLRTEAFF	TGTGCCATCAGTGAGCCCGGGACAGGGGATCTAAGGACTGAAGCTTTCTTT
few	.	TRBJ1-2	TRBV7-2	CASSRQAPYGYTF	TGTGCCAGCAGTCGACAGGCCCCCTATGGCTACACCTTC
.	.	TRBJ1-1	TRBV10-3	CAISEGNTEAFF	TGTGCCATCAGTGAAGGAAACACTGAAGCTTTCTTT
.	TRBD1	TRBJ1-5	TRBV28	CASRIQGVELTQHF	TGTGCCAGCAGAATCCAGGGGGTTGAACTGACCCAGCATTTT
.	.	TRBJ1-2	TRBV19	CASSINYGYTF	TGTGCCAGTAGTATAAACTATGGCTACACCTTC
.	TRBD2	TRBJ2-1	TRBV2	CASNGLAGFYEPTNEQFF	TGTGCCAGCAATGGACTAGCGGGATTCTACGAGCCAACCAATGAGCAGTTCTTC
.	TRBD1	TRBJ2-6	TRBV4-1	CASSQARLTGDVLTF	TGCGCCAGCAGCCAAGCGCGGTTAACAGGGGACGTCCTGACTTTC
few	.	TRBJ2-1	TRBV5-1	CASSLAPSSYNEQFF	TGCGCCAGCAGCTTGGCCCCGAGCTCCTACAATGAGCAGTTCTTC
few	.	TRBJ2-6	TRBV10-3	CAISEPRGSGANVLTF	TGTGCCATCAGTGAGCCCCGGGGCTCTGGGGCCAACGTCCTGACTTTC
.	TRBD2	TRBJ2-1	TRBV5-1	CASSSRTSGSGTGEQFF	TGCGCCAGCAGCTCGAGGACTAGCGGGAGCGGGACGGGTGAGCAGTTCTTC
.	TRBD1	TRBJ2-5	TRBV5-1	CASQLPGTGVQGTQYF	TGCGCCAGCCAGCTTCCCGGGACAGGGGTTCAGGGGACCCAGTACTTC
few	.	TRBJ1-2	TRBV2	CASSEFRVAYTF	TGTGCCAGCAGTGAATTTCGGGTAGCCTACACCTTC
.	.	TRBJ2-2	TRBV28	CASSPAGRGNTGELFF	TGTGCCAGCAGTCCCGCCGGGAGAGGGAACACCGGGGAGCTGTTTTTT
.	.	TRBJ2-6	TRBV28	CASSLDPGLLTF	TGTGCCAGCAGTCTCGACCCCGGCCTCCTGACTTTC
few	.	TRBJ1-4	TRBV28	CASRDILEGEKLFF	TGTGCCAGCAGGGACATCCTCGAGGGCGAAAAACTGTTTTTT
few	TRBD1	TRBJ2-2	TRBV7-3	CASSHRGTGNTGELFF	TGTGCCAGCAGCCACAGGGGGACAGGCAACACCGGGGAGCTGTTTTTT
few	TRBD1	TRBJ1-2	TRBV7-9	CASSSGQGKSGYTF	TGTGCCAGCAGTTCGGGACAGGGGAAGAGTGGCTACACCTTC
few	.	TRBJ2-5	TRBV6-1	CASSQRDETQYF	TGTGCCAGCAGCCAACGGGACGAGACCCAGTACTTC
.	.	TRBJ2-1	TRBV7-9	CASSLETGVAGGNEQFF	TGTGCCAGCAGCTTAGAGACAGGTGTTGCCGGAGGGAATGAGCAGTTCTTC
few	.	TRBJ2-7	TRBV10-3	CAISARLTQTYEQYF	TGTGCCATCAGTGCGCGGCTGACCCAAACCTACGAGCAGTACTTC
.	TRBD2	TRBJ2-2	TRBV29-1	CSVVLETKRGELFF	TGCAGCGTTGTATTGGAAACGAAGCGGGGGGAGCTGTTCTTT
.	TRBD2	TRBJ2-7	TRBV7-8	CASSEGLAGRIYEQYF	TGTGCCAGCAGCGAGGGACTAGCGGGACGAATCTACGAGCAGTACTTC
.	.	TRBJ2-3	TRBV7-9	CASSLTRFTDTQYF	TGTGCCAGCAGCTTGACGCGGTTCACAGATACGCAGTATTTT
few	TRBD2	TRBJ2-6	TRBV7-6	CASSTLAGVSGANVLTF	TGTGCCAGCAGCACTCTAGCGGGAGTGTCTGGGGCCAACGTCCTGACTTTC
.	.	TRBJ1-1	TRBV6-5	CASSEFQGLIEAFF	TGTGCCAGCAGCGAATTCCAGGGACTAATTGAAGCTTTCTTT
few	TRBD2	TRBJ2-7	TRBV7-6	CASSLEGGLAGSLEQYF	TGTGCCAGCAGCTTAGAAGGTGGACTAGCGGGATCACTTGAGCAGTACTTC
.	.	TRBJ2-4	TRBV28	CASSLVGGASKNIQYF	TGTGCCAGCAGTTTAGTCGGCGGGGCCTCCAAAAACATTCAGTACTTC
.	.	TRBJ2-3	TRBV5-1	CASSLGALVTSTDTQYF	TGCGCCAGCAGCTTGGGAGCGCTGGTGACAAGCACAGATACGCAGTATTTT
.	.	TRBJ2-7	TRBV13	CASSFGLGYEQYF	TGTGCCAGCAGCTTCGGTCTGGGCTACGAGCAGTACTTC
few	.	TRBJ2-1	TRBV18	CASSPPVVYNEQFF	TGTGCCAGCTCACCACCGGTTGTATACAATGAGCAGTTCTTC
.	.	TRBJ1-1	TRBV29-1	CSVDGLGGRLMNTEAFF	TGCAGCGTAGACGGACTGGGAGGGCGTTTGATGAACACTGAAGCTTTCTTT
few	.	TRBJ1-2	TRBV7-9	CASSLDRGNYGYTF	TGTGCCAGCAGCTTGGATCGGGGGAACTATGGCTACACCTTC
.	TRBD2	TRBJ2-1	TRBV5-1	CASSLSGLGNNEQFF	TGCGCCAGCAGCTTATCAGGACTAGGAAACAATGAGCAGTTCTTC
few	.	TRBJ2-1	TRBV21-1	CASQSASSYNEQFF	TGTGCCAGCCAAAGCGCGAGCTCCTACAATGAGCAGTTCTTC
few	TRBD1	TRBJ2-1	TRBV10-3	CATLPGTVYNEQFF	TGTGCCACCCTCCCCGGGACAGTCTACAATGAGCAGTTCTTC
.	.	TRBJ2-7	TRBV6-6	CASSSHTTSYEQYF	TGTGCCAGCAGTTCTCATACAACATCCTACGAGCAGTACTTC
few	TRBD1	TRBJ2-1	TRBV28	CASSTGVDEQFF	TGTGCCAGCAGCACAGGGGTAGATGAGCAGTTCTTC
few	TRBD2	TRBJ2-3	TRBV27	CASSLLSPTSTTHTDTQYF	TGTGCCAGCAGTTTACTTTCCCCGACTAGCACAACCCACACAGATACGCAGTATTTT
few	TRBD1	TRBJ1-4	TRBV2	CASSRSQGALTNEKLFF	TGTGCCAGCAGTAGATCACAGGGGGCGCTGACTAATGAAAAACTGTTTTTT
.	.	TRBJ1-1	TRBV7-3	CASSLKGYSEAFF	TGTGCCAGCAGCTTAAAAGGATACAGTGAAGCTTTCTTT
few	.	TRBJ1-5	TRBV28	CAARDGRSNQPQHF	TGTGCCGCAAGGGATGGACGGAGCAATCAGCCCCAGCATTTT
.	.	TRBJ1-1	TRBV23-1	CASSRVGMNTEAFF	TGCGCCAGCAGTCGGGTAGGTATGAACACTGAAGCTTTCTTT
.	TRBD2	TRBJ2-1	TRBV15	CATSRGSGGERYNEQFF	TGTGCCACCAGCAGGGGCTCGGGGGGAGAGAGGTACAATGAGCAGTTCTTC
.	.	TRBJ2-7	TRBV28	CASSLAGYEQYF	TGTGCCAGCAGTTTAGCGGGCTACGAGCAGTACTTC
.	TRBD1	TRBJ1-4	TRBV2	CASSETGARRLFF	TGTGCCAGCAGTGAGACAGGGGCCAGGAGACTGTTTTTT
few	TRBD2	TRBJ2-3	TRBV30	CAWNPGGAGESDTQYF	TGTGCCTGGAACCCAGGCGGAGCGGGAGAGTCAGATACGCAGTATTTT
few	TRBD2	TRBJ2-1	TRBV5-6	CASSPVGAGGGYEQFF	TGTGCCAGCAGCCCCGTAGGAGCGGGAGGGGGCTATGAGCAGTTCTTC
few	.	TRBJ2-1	TRBV7-2	CASSFGSSYNEQFF	TGTGCCAGCAGCTTCGGGAGCTCCTACAATGAGCAGTTCTTC
few	.	TRBJ1-5	TRBV7-2	CASSLGRSQPQHF	TGTGCCAGCAGCTTAGGCAGGTCGCAGCCCCAGCATTTT
.	.	TRBJ1-2	TRBV28	CASRGYLRGYTF	TGTGCCAGCAGAGGCTATCTACGGGGCTACACCTTC
.	.	TRBJ1-1	TRBV13	CASSLGLGRQVYTEAFF	TGTGCCAGCAGCTTAGGCCTAGGTAGGCAGGTGTACACTGAAGCTTTCTTT
once	.	TRBJ1-5	TRBV20-1	CSASRQPQHF	TGCAGTGCTAGTCGGCAGCCCCAGCATTTT
few	.	TRBJ2-3	TRBV7-8	CASSLVGTIWEADTQYF	TGTGCCAGCAGCTTAGTTGGGACGATATGGGAGGCGGATACGCAGTATTTT
few	.	TRBJ2-5	TRBV2	CASSAPQQQGFKETQYF	TGTGCCAGCAGCGCGCCTCAACAACAGGGTTTCAAGGAGACCCAGTACTTC
.	.	TRBJ2-2	TRBV12-5	CASGLSNTGELFF	TGTGCTAGTGGTTTGTCCAACACCGGGGAGCTGTTTTTT